This T cell receptor beta chain was sequenced during a study of beta chain features in type 1 diabetes. General study results and limits: Here, the possible influence of HLA type (on TCRB rearrangement) remained unresolved. The study found moderately but significantly shorter TCRB CDR3s in all four CD4+ subsets of Type 1 diabetes patients. PCR may have favored shorter templates equally in patients and controls. Compared with healthy donors, patients appeared to share more similar naive, central memory and regulatory TCRB repertoires.

The isolated RNA, all of it, was reverse transcribed, so expressed TCRB transcripts were what got sequenced. Profiling relied on immunoSEQ multiplex PCR, and the TCRdb table lists in-frame clones only, not all of them. Seen here are about 170,000 clones, about 7.9% observed once, and the top ten hold 0.5%. This clone turned up a few times. Its antigen is currently unknown. Sorted populations were all over 95% pure. This CDR3 spans 15 amino acids. Germline-derived CDR1 and CDR2 are WSHSY and SAAADI. V gave up 10 bases and J gave up 5 bases, with 20 bases separating them. Sequenced material: central memory CD4+ T cells from blood. The TCR originated in a man aged 18 to 30 with type 1 diabetes. The gene calls are TRBV10-2 and TRBJ2-2; D may be TRBD2 (5 bases). The CDR3 coding sequence is TGCGCCACCCTCGAGGGTCTCCAGTTGACCGGGGAGCTGTTTTTT. Translation gives CATLEGLQLTGELFF.